Listed below are T cell receptor beta chains from one sample, sequenced in a study of cytomegalovirus exposure and HLA in healthy donors. This table comes from immunoSEQ multiplex PCR, and its TCRdb copy is limited to in-frame clones, with some not included. The profile covers some 150,000 clones, with under 75% appearing a single time and roughly 7% taken by the ten largest. Sequencing used PBMCs. These receptors all stem from a woman aged 55-69 years in good health and CMV-seropositive. The CDR3 runs from the conserved cysteine through the conserved F or W. Each record gives: D gene, J gene, clone size, V gene, CDR3 protein, CDR3 DNA. The D gene is left open where the match is weak. Where a row states a size, it is once, few, many or the class of an expanded clone; other rows omit it.

TRBD2 | TRBJ2-3 | NA | TRBV30 | CAWSVTSGPADTQYF | TGTGCCTGGAGTGTGACTAGCGGGCCCGCAGATACGCAGTATTTT
NA | TRBJ2-1 | once | TRBV11-2 | CASSLSLPSLNEQFF | TGTGCCAGCAGCTTAAGTTTGCCTAGTTTGAATGAGCAGTTCTTC
TRBD1 | TRBJ2-1 | NA | TRBV5-5 | CASSQGTGVYNEQFF | TGTGCCAGCAGCCAAGGGACAGGCGTCTACAATGAGCAGTTCTTC
TRBD2 | TRBJ2-1 | few | TRBV6-1 | CASRPLAGRYNEQFF | TGTGCCAGCAGGCCACTAGCGGGGCGTTACAATGAGCAGTTCTTC
NA | TRBJ2-1 | NA | TRBV5-5 | CASSLSGFFTYNEQFF | TGTGCCAGCAGCTTGTCTGGCTTTTTTACCTACAATGAGCAGTTCTTC
NA | TRBJ2-3 | few | TRBV28 | CASSSQGASTDTQYF | TGTGCCAGCAGTTCCCAGGGTGCTAGCACAGATACGCAGTATTTT
NA | TRBJ2-7 | NA | TRBV5-1 | CASSPIGPGHPNIVQCF | TGCGCCAGCAGCCCTATTGGTCCGGGACACCCCAACATCGTACAGTGCTTC
NA | TRBJ1-2 | NA | TRBV21-1 | CASSKRGQGSYGYTF | TGTGCCAGCAGCAAAAGGGGACAGGGCTCCTATGGCTACACCTTC
TRBD2 | TRBJ2-7 | NA | TRBV5-4 | CASSSGLAGSYEQYF | TGTGCCAGCAGCTCCGGACTAGCGGGGTCCTACGAGCAGTACTTC
NA | TRBJ1-3 | NA | TRBV9 | CASSRSGLSGNTIYF | TGTGCCAGCAGCCGTAGCGGGCTCTCTGGAAACACCATATATTTT
TRBD2 | TRBJ2-1 | many | TRBV4-3 | CASSQRLAGIDEQFF | TGCGCCAGCAGCCAACGACTAGCGGGAATCGATGAGCAGTTCTTC
TRBD1 | TRBJ1-4 | NA | TRBV6-1 | CASSDGGQGITNEKLFF | TGTGCCAGCAGTGATGGGGGACAGGGGATCACTAATGAAAAACTGTTTTTT
NA | TRBJ2-7 | NA | TRBV9 | CASSPGVSLREQYF | TGTGCCAGCAGCCCCGGGGTTTCCCTCCGGGAGCAGTACTTC
TRBD2 | TRBJ2-1 | NA | TRBV4-3 | CASSLKQDEAGGKNEQFF | TGCGCCAGCAGCTTGAAGCAAGACGAGGCGGGAGGGAAGAATGAGCAGTTCTTC
NA | TRBJ1-1 | NA | TRBV5-1 | CASSLRGLTNTEAFF | TGCGCCAGCAGCTTGAGGGGACTGACTAACACTGAAGCTTTCTTT
NA | TRBJ1-6 | NA | TRBV6-1 | CASSEPGLSHSPLHF | TGTGCCAGCAGTGAACCAGGGCTATCCCATTCACCCCTCCACTTT
NA | TRBJ2-5 | NA | TRBV18 | CASSPPGETQYF | TGTGCCAGCTCACCACCGGGCGAGACCCAGTACTTC
NA | TRBJ2-2 | NA | TRBV5-1 | CATGQNPDTGELFF | TGCGCCACTGGACAGAATCCGGACACCGGGGAGCTGTTTTTT
TRBD1 | TRBJ2-2 | NA | TRBV18 | CASLSQGANTGELFF | TGTGCCAGCTTATCACAGGGGGCGAACACCGGGGAGCTGTTTTTT
NA | TRBJ2-7 | NA | TRBV7-8 | CASSPLGARYEQYF | TGTGCCAGCAGCCCGCTGGGGGCTCGCTACGAGCAGTACTTC
NA | TRBJ2-5 | NA | TRBV7-2 | CASSLRGQRRETQYF | TGTGCCAGCAGCTTACGCGGACAGAGGCGAGAGACCCAGTACTTC
TRBD2 | TRBJ2-3 | NA | TRBV5-1 | CASSPSGTTDTQYF | TGCGCCAGCAGCCCTAGCGGGACCACAGATACGCAGTATTTT
TRBD2 | TRBJ2-2 | NA | TRBV7-2 | CASSLVLAGTNTGELFF | TGTGCCAGCAGCTTAGTTCTAGCGGGGACGAACACCGGGGAGCTGTTTTTT
NA | TRBJ2-5 | once | TRBV27 | CASSLMGAPGETQYF | TGTGCCAGCAGTTTAATGGGGGCGCCGGGAGAGACCCAGTACTTC
NA | TRBJ2-3 | NA | TRBV4-3 | CASSQEALEGDTQYF | TGCGCCAGCAGCCAAGAAGCCCTGGAGGGGGATACGCAGTATTTT
TRBD2 | TRBJ2-7 | once | TRBV11-2 | CASSLVAGLAGREQYF | TGTGCCAGCAGCTTAGTGGCGGGACTAGCGGGACGAGAGCAGTACTTC
TRBD2 | TRBJ2-1 | NA | TRBV5-1 | CASNGGSSYNEQFF | TGCGCCAGCAACGGGGGGAGCTCCTACAATGAGCAGTTCTTC
NA | TRBJ1-1 | NA | TRBV30 | CAWSPLDKNTEAFF | TGTGCCTGGAGTCCGCTGGACAAGAACACTGAAGCTTTCTTT
TRBD2 | TRBJ2-7 | NA | TRBV29-1 | CSVVTSGSYEQYF | TGCAGCGTTGTGACTAGCGGGAGCTACGAGCAGTACTTC
TRBD1 | TRBJ2-7 | few | TRBV9 | CASSVGGQGEQYF | TGTGCCAGCAGCGTAGGGGGACAGGGAGAGCAGTACTTC
NA | TRBJ2-2 | NA | TRBV7-5 | CARRTSGRNTGELFF | TGTGCCAGAAGGACTAGCGGGAGGAACACCGGGGAGCTGTTTTTT
TRBD2 | TRBJ2-1 | NA | TRBV28 | CASGLAGTYNEQFF | TGTGCCAGCGGTCTAGCGGGAACCTACAATGAGCAGTTCTTC
TRBD2 | TRBJ2-7 | NA | TRBV11-1 | CASNPLGGSSYEQYF | TGTGCCAGCAACCCCTTGGGCGGGAGCTCCTACGAGCAGTACTTC
TRBD2 | TRBJ2-7 | NA | TRBV11-2 | CASSATGLPYEQYF | TGTGCCAGCAGCGCCACGGGACTACCGTACGAGCAGTACTTC
TRBD2 | TRBJ2-1 | NA | TRBV19 | CASSKSGLAGGGHYNEQFF | TGTGCCAGTAGTAAATCTGGACTAGCGGGCGGGGGCCATTACAATGAGCAGTTCTTC
NA | TRBJ1-5 | many | TRBV9 | CARKQGSNQPQHF | TGTGCCCGAAAACAGGGTAGCAATCAGCCCCAGCATTTT
TRBD2 | TRBJ2-7 | NA | TRBV28 | CASRPLAGIYEQYF | TGTGCCAGCAGGCCACTAGCGGGGATCTACGAGCAGTACTTC
TRBD2 | TRBJ2-5 | few | TRBV4-3 | CASSLLLAVQETQYF | TGCGCCAGCAGCCTCCTACTAGCGGTACAAGAGACCCAGTACTTC
TRBD2 | TRBJ2-3 | few | TRBV10-3 | CAISEFGTSGRTDTQYF | TGTGCCATCAGTGAGTTCGGGACTAGCGGGAGGACAGATACGCAGTATTTT
TRBD1 | TRBJ2-7 | NA | TRBV7-9 | CASSASKTGGFWNEQYF | TGTGCCAGCAGCGCGTCTAAGACAGGGGGCTTTTGGAACGAGCAGTACTTC
TRBD1 | TRBJ1-6 | NA | TRBV30 | CAWRPPGGTSPLHF | TGTGCCTGGAGGCCACCAGGGGGAACTTCACCCCTCCACTTT
TRBD2 | TRBJ2-3 | NA | TRBV10-2 | CASSELGGGSEDTDTQYF | TGCGCCAGCAGTGAGCTGGGGGGAGGGAGCGAGGACACAGATACGCAGTATTTT
NA | TRBJ2-7 | NA | TRBV29-1 | CSAGQLAYEQYF | TGCAGCGCCGGACAGTTAGCCTACGAGCAGTACTTC
NA | TRBJ1-6 | NA | TRBV10-3 | CAISGQLTGSSYNSPLHF | TGTGCCATCAGTGGACAGCTCACCGGGAGCTCCTATAATTCACCCCTCCACTTT
NA | TRBJ2-7 | NA | TRBV15 | CATSGDHRAYEQYF | TGTGCCACCAGCGGAGATCACAGGGCGTACGAGCAGTACTTC
NA | TRBJ1-1 | NA | TRBV7-2 | CASSFPTGSPEAFF | TGTGCCAGCAGCTTCCCCACAGGGAGTCCTGAAGCTTTCTTT
NA | TRBJ1-2 | few | TRBV5-4 | CASSLGAGQMWGYTF | TGTGCCAGCAGCTTGGGGGCAGGGCAGATGTGGGGCTACACCTTC
NA | TRBJ1-1 | NA | TRBV4-3 | CASSQALGGYTEAFF | TGCGCCAGCAGCCAAGCGTTAGGGGGTTACACTGAAGCTTTCTTT
NA | TRBJ1-2 | few | TRBV7-2 | CASSLLAALDGYTF | TGTGCCAGCAGCTTACTAGCAGCTCTTGATGGCTACACCTTC
TRBD2 | TRBJ2-1 | few | TRBV13 | CASSLAGLEGYNEQFF | TGTGCCAGCAGCTTAGCCGGACTAGAAGGCTACAATGAGCAGTTCTTC
TRBD2 | TRBJ2-7 | NA | TRBV10-1 | CASSRLAGSYEQYF | TGCGCCAGCAGCCGACTAGCGGGATCCTACGAGCAGTACTTC
NA | TRBJ1-2 | once | TRBV30 | CAWSLGGQKGYTF | TGTGCCTGGAGCTTGGGGGGGCAGAAAGGCTACACCTTC